Presented here are 22 T cell receptor beta chains from one specimen sequenced in a study of blood T cell repertoires in COVID-19 (dated by TCRdb to 2020 to 2022). The method behind the library was the immunoSEQ multiplex PCR assay. In TCRdb, the immuneACCESS table is reduced to in-frame sequences with V and J assigned. These tables do not hold every clone; where another copy was compared, an unresolved V gene accounts for under half, and the others remain unexplained. In all, the sample holds about 99,000 clones, and about 91% of those were seen once. The ten largest clones add up to around 2% of the sample. Sequenced material: peripheral blood. These receptors all come from a man aged 45-60 years with COVID-19, enrolled during active disease.

The chain carries TRBV30 and TRBJ1-5; the D is unclear. Germline assignment: CDR1 GTSNPN and CDR2 SVGIG (reference sequence). The CDR3 has 13 amino acids. V was cut by 7 bases and J by 1 base, with 11 bases left in between. The CDR3 reads CASSDMSNQPQHF. The DNA of the CDR3 is TGTGCCTCCTCAGACATGAGCAATCAGCCCCAGCATTTT.

V usage is TRBV10-3 and J usage is TRBJ2-7, with TRBD1 matching over 9 bases. CDR3 length: 13 residues. The germline gives CDR1 ENHRY, CDR2 SYGVKD. Trimming at V came to 10 bases and at J to 3 bases, leaving 7 bases not matched to a gene. The CDR3 sequence is CATTGGPIYEQYF. The CDR3 DNA reads TGTGCCACCACAGGGGGCCCCATCTACGAGCAGTACTTC.

The rearrangement uses TRBV6-6 and TRBJ1-4; a possible D gene is TRBD1 (5 bases). Germline-derived CDR1 and CDR2 are MNHNY and SVGAGI (reference sequence). The CDR3 totals 15 residues. Trimming left V 5 bases short and J 3 bases short, with 13 bases between. The CDR3 is CASSLQESANEKLFF. CDR3 sequence (DNA): TGTGCCAGCAGTCTACAGGAGTCAGCTAATGAAAAACTGTTTTTT.

J is TRBJ2-5 and V is TRBV5-1, with 9 bases identical to TRBD2. V lost 6 bases, J lost 0 bases, and 9 bases stayed unmatched. The CDR3 runs 16 residues. Germline values: CDR1 SGHRS, CDR2 YFSETQ. The CDR3 loop is CASKVPAGGNQETQYF. The CDR3 nucleotides are TGCGCCAGCAAAGTGCCCGCGGGGGGGAACCAAGAGACCCAGTACTTC. The whole variable domain, filled in from reference TRBV5-1 and TRBJ2-5, reads KAGVTQTPRYLIKTRGQQVTLSCSPISGHRSVSWYQQTPGQGLQFLFEYFSETQRNKGNFPGRFSGRQFSNSRSEMNVSTLELGDSALYLCASKVPAGGNQETQYFGPGTRLLVL.

The table lists this clone with a count of one. This chain connects TRBV28 to TRBJ2-7; TRBD1 is a possible D gene (6 bases). Germline values: CDR1 MDHEN, CDR2 SYDVKM. This CDR3 spans 13 amino acids. Trimming shortened V by 5 bases and J by 3 bases, and 11 bases separated the two germline ends. CDR3 protein: CASSGGHLYEQYF. The CDR3 bases are TGTGCCAGCAGTGGGGGACACCTCTACGAGCAGTACTTC.

The chain links TRBV19 to TRBJ1-3; the D is unclear. The CDR3 is made up of 16 amino acids. CDR1 is LNHDA and CDR2 is SQIVND in the germline V gene (reference sequence). Trimming removed 2 bases from V and 0 bases from J, with 11 bases in between. For the CDR3, the DNA is TGTGCCAGTAGTATATCTCTGGGAGGCTCTGGAAACACCATATATTTT. It encodes CASSISLGGSGNTIYF.

The CDR3 DNA reads as TGTGCCTGGGAGGGACTCCTGTACAATGAGCAGTTCTTC. It is translated as CAWEGLLYNEQFF. This chain uses TRBV30 with TRBJ2-1; possible D gene TRBD2, 6 bases. This CDR3 has 13 amino acids. V was trimmed by 5 bases and J by 4 bases, leaving 12 bases between them. CDR1 and CDR2 (germline): GTSNPN, SVGIG (reference sequence).

In its sample, this clone was seen a few times. This chain joins TRBV21-1 and TRBJ1-1. TRBV21-1 corresponds to a pseudogene. The CDR3 runs 14 residues. The CDR3 DNA is TGTGCCAGCTCTACCATCGACAGTCAGGAGGGGGCTTTCTTT. The encoded protein is CASSTIDSQEGAFF.

The chain carries TRBV9 and TRBJ2-2, with D possibly being TRBD2 (5 bases). The V end lost 8 bases, the J end lost 1 base, and 15 bases lay between the germline ends. The CDR3 runs 15 residues. CDR1 and CDR2 from the germline V gene are SGDLS and YYNGEE. The CDR3 DNA is TGTGCCAGTGGACTGATACCTTTGAACACCGGGGAGCTGTTTTTT. This gives the protein CASGLIPLNTGELFF.

The rearrangement links TRBV28 to TRBJ1-2; D is ambiguous. Trimming shortened V by 10 bases and J by 0 bases, and 9 bases separated the two germline ends. The CDR3 spans 12 residues. CDR1 MDHEN and CDR2 SYDVKM come from the germline V gene. The CDR3 DNA reads TGTGCCACCTATAACCCTAACTATGGCTACACCTTC. This translates into CATYNPNYGYTF.

The rearrangement uses TRBV18 and TRBJ1-4, with D unresolved. From germline, CDR1 is KGHSH and CDR2 LQKENI. This CDR3 has 15 amino acids. Trimming left V 1 base short and J 0 bases short, with 6 bases between. The CDR3 nucleotides read TGTGCCAGCTCACCACGGCCTGCAACTAATGAAAAACTGTTTTTT. Translation gives CASSPRPATNEKLFF.

CDR3: CASSLWRGEKLFF. The CDR3 region has the DNA TGTGCCAGCAGCTTATGGAGGGGCGAAAAACTGTTTTTT. The genes are TRBV7-2 and TRBJ1-4; tentative D call: TRBD1 (5 bases). The CDR3 has 13 amino acids. Germline V gives CDR1 SGHTA, CDR2 FQGNSA. Trimming removed 2 bases at V and 8 bases at J, with 9 bases between. The whole variable domain, filled in from reference TRBV7-2 and TRBJ1-4, reads GAGVSQSPSNKVTEKGKDVELRCDPISGHTALYWYRQSLGQGLEFLIYFQGNSAPDKSGLPSDRFSAERTGGSVSTLTIQRTQQEDSAVYLCASSLWRGEKLFFGSGTQLSVL.

The V call is TRBV21-1, the J call TRBJ1-2. TRBV21-1 is recorded as a pseudogene. This CDR3 has 11 residues. The CDR3 nucleotides read TGTGCCAGCAGGTACGGGTATGGCTACACCTTC. This translates into CASRYGYGYTF.

The V gene is TRBV4-1, the J gene TRBJ1-3, with 8 bases identical to TRBD1. V shed 0 bases, J shed 3 bases, and the junction held 10 bases outside the gene matches. The CDR3 contains 18 residues. CDR1 and CDR2 (germline): MGHRA, YSYEKL. CDR3 sequence (DNA): TGCGCCAGCAGCCAAGATCGGGCAGGGGGCCCATTTGGAAACACCATATATTTT. It translates to CASSQDRAGGPFGNTIYF.

The rearrangement joins TRBV3-1 (or the pseudogene TRBV3-2) to TRBJ1-4, with D perhaps matching TRBD1 (5 bases). Trimming took off 7 bases at V and 10 bases at J, with 19 bases between the two ends. The CDR3 consists of 14 residues. Germline CDR1 reads LGHDT; CDR2 reads YNNKEL (reference sequence). Written as DNA, the CDR3 is TGTGCCAGCATCGACGCAGGGCGGGGTGGAAAACTGTTTTTT. The encoded protein is CASIDAGRGGKLFF.

This clone appeared once. The V gene is TRBV29-1, the J gene TRBJ1-2, with unresolved D. V gave up 2 bases and J gave up 4 bases, with 14 bases separating them. This CDR3 contains 14 residues. The germline gives CDR1 SQVTM, CDR2 ANQGSEA. CDR3 sequence reads: CSVEPPGILYGYTF. CDR3 coding DNA: TGCAGCGTTGAACCTCCGGGAATCCTCTATGGCTACACCTTC.

This clone was seen a handful of times. The chain joins TRBV18 to TRBJ2-7, with TRBD2 matching over 10 bases. Germline values: CDR1 KGHSH, CDR2 LQKENI. This CDR3 spans 16 amino acids. After removal of 3 bases from V and 0 bases from J, the junction contained 5 bases not matched to a gene. The CDR3 loop reads CASSPNLAGASYEQYF. The CDR3 nucleotides read TGTGCCAGCTCACCTAACCTAGCGGGGGCCTCCTACGAGCAGTACTTC.

This clone has only one observation. The V and J genes are TRBV15 and TRBJ2-2, with D tentatively TRBD2 (7 bases). Trimming removed 0 bases at V and 0 bases at J, with 11 bases between. The CDR3 covers 17 residues. CDR1 is LNHNV, CDR2 YYDKDF, per germline (reference sequence). The CDR3, as DNA: TGTGCCACCAGCAGAGATAGGGGGAGGGCGAACACCGGGGAGCTGTTTTTT. This translates into CATSRDRGRANTGELFF.

V usage is TRBV19 and J usage is TRBJ1-5, with D perhaps TRBD1 (5 bases). This CDR3 has 16 amino acids. Germline loops: CDR1 LNHDA, CDR2 SQIVND (reference sequence). Deletions cut 3 bases from V and 1 base from J, with 13 bases between. The CDR3 loop is CASSISGGDSNQPQHF. As DNA, the CDR3 is TGTGCCAGTAGTATCTCCGGGGGGGACAGCAATCAGCCCCAGCATTTT.

This chain uses TRBV7-9 with TRBJ1-2; no reliable D call. The CDR3 has 13 residues. The germline gives CDR1 SEHNR, CDR2 FQNEAQ (reference sequence). Trimming stripped 5 bases from V and 8 bases from J, with 15 bases between. CDR3: CASSQFQTEGYTF. CDR3 nucleotide sequence: TGTGCCAGCAGCCAGTTCCAGACTGAGGGCTACACCTTC.

V gene TRBV30 combines with J gene TRBJ1-5, with a possible D match to TRBD1 (6 bases). CDR3 length equals 14 residues. CDR1 and CDR2 (germline): GTSNPN, SVGIG (reference sequence). V shed 0 bases and J shed 6 bases, with 12 bases lying between them. The CDR3 sequence is CAWSVSDSGQPQHF. The DNA for the CDR3 is TGTGCCTGGAGTGTATCGGACAGTGGTCAGCCCCAGCATTTT.

The chain uses TRBV28 and TRBJ1-4; unclear D gene. V lost 5 bases and J lost 2, with 15 bases in between. This CDR3 spans 16 amino acids. The germline V gene encodes CDR1 MDHEN and CDR2 SYDVKM. Written as DNA, the CDR3 is TGTGCCAGCAGTCGGGGAGCCCTGTCCACTAATGAAAAACTGTTTTTT. This codes for CASSRGALSTNEKLFF. Full variable domain (outside the CDR3, taken from reference TRBV28 and TRBJ1-4): DVKVTQSSRYLVKRTGEKVFLECVQDMDHENMFWYRQDPGLGLRLIYFSYDVKMKEKGDIPEGYSVSREKKERFSLILESASTNQTSMYLCASSRGALSTNEKLFFGSGTQLSVL.